The 30 T cell receptor beta chains reported below all come from one sample, sequenced in a study of early T cells in non-severe SARS-CoV-2 infection. In TCRdb, the 5' RACE reads were re-called with MiXCR into one record per CDR3 protein. The sample contains about 48,000 distinct CDR3 sequences, around 13% of which appear only once. Specimen: whole blood. These receptors were taken from an adult who was a healthcare worker with PCR-confirmed SARS-CoV-2 infection or an uninfected control (not recorded which).

V and J are TRBV5-1 and TRBJ2-3, with 7 nucleotides matching TRBD1. Losses at the gene ends were 1 base for V and 2 bases for J; bases not matched to a gene: 4. Germline CDR1 is SGHRS and CDR2 is YFSETQ. The CDR3 covers 15 residues. CDR3 residues: CASSLRQGDTDTQYF. In DNA, the CDR3 is TGCGCCAGCAGCTTGAGACAGGGCGACACAGATACGCAGTATTTT.

This clonotype was observed at least ten times. This rearrangement joins TRBV5-6 to TRBJ1-2; no firm D call. V gave up 0 bases and J gave up 3 bases, with 6 bases separating them. The CDR3 covers 13 residues. Germline CDR1 reads SGHDT; CDR2 reads YYEEEE. Here the CDR3 DNA reads TGTGCCAGCAGCTTGGACAGTTACTATGGCTACACCTTC. This sequence encodes CASSLDSYYGYTF.

The chain is built from TRBV11-3 and TRBJ1-1; 8 bases are a match to TRBD1. J gave up 8 bases and V 5 bases, and 7 bases lay outside the gene matches. The CDR3 consists of 13 residues. Germline V CDR1 and CDR2: SGHNT, YENEEA. CDR3 in DNA: TGTGCCAGCAGCGGAGGACAGGGTTCCGAAGCTTTCTTT. Translating gives CASSGGQGSEAFF.

This clonotype was detected a few times. V is TRBV12-3 or TRBV12-4 and J is TRBJ2-7; a weak D match, TRBD2 (6 bases). CDR3 size: 16 residues. Deletions cut 3 bases from V and 2 bases from J, with 17 bases between. The CDR3 here is CASSLSPLAGTYEQYF. In DNA, the CDR3 is TGTGCCAGCAGTTTGAGCCCTTTGGCGGGAACCTACGAGCAGTACTTC.

This clonotype is termed medium-sized. The gene calls are TRBV4-1 and TRBJ2-7, with D perhaps TRBD2 (6 bases). Germline V gene data show CDR1 as MGHRA and CDR2 as YSYEKL. V shed 3 bases and J shed 4 bases, with 16 bases lying between them. The CDR3 totals 15 residues. DNA of the CDR3: TGCGCCAGCAGCCAGGGGCGGGGAACGTATTACGAGCAGTACTTC. This sequence encodes CASSQGRGTYYEQYF.

This rearrangement joins TRBV20-1 to TRBJ2-1; TRBD2 is a possible D gene (5 bases). The V end was cut by 0 bases, the J end by 8 bases, with 17 bases between. The CDR3 extends over 15 amino acids. The germline V gene has CDR1 DFQATT and CDR2 SNEGSKA (reference sequence). CDR3 nucleotide sequence: TGCAGTGCTAGAGACAGAGGGAGTGTCGGGGATGAGCAGTTCTTC. Translating it yields CSARDRGSVGDEQFF.

In this sample, this clonotype turned up many times. The rearrangement links TRBV20-1 to TRBJ1-5, with TRBD1 as a possible D gene (5 bases). Trimming left V 0 bases short and J 6 bases short, with 15 bases between. Germline CDR1 is DFQATT and CDR2 is SNEGSKA (reference sequence). The CDR3 contains 15 residues. The CDR3 DNA reads TGCAGTGCTAGAGATCTAAGGGGTGCGGCTCAGCCCCAGCATTTT. It codes for CSARDLRGAAQPQHF.

This clonotype was observed at least ten times. The rearrangement uses TRBV29-1 and TRBJ1-2; weak D call: TRBD1 (6 bases). The V gene's germline CDR1 is SQVTM and CDR2 ANQGSEA. Trimming cost V 4 bases and J 2 bases, with 17 bases left between them. The CDR3 consists of 15 residues. CDR3 DNA sequence: TGCAGCGTTGGTCCCGGGACATCCAAGAACTATGGCTACACCTTC. Encoded protein: CSVGPGTSKNYGYTF.

This clonotype came up many times. This chain links TRBV29-1 with TRBJ2-7; TRBD1 matches 11 bases. CDR3 length equals 15 residues. The J segment lost 4 bases and the V segment lost 4 bases, leaving 9 bases of the junction unmatched. Germline V gene sequence: CDR1 SQVTM, CDR2 ANQGSEA. The CDR3 DNA sequence: TGCAGCGTTGTAAACCAGGACAGGGGGCTATACGAGCAGTACTTC. Amino acids: CSVVNQDRGLYEQYF.

This clonotype appeared a few times. The chain couples TRBV2 to TRBJ2-2; a possible D gene is TRBD1 (5 bases). V dropped 6 bases and J dropped 1 base, with 12 bases sitting between them. Germline V gives CDR1 SNHLY, CDR2 FYNNEI. The CDR3 has 15 amino acids. In nucleotides, the CDR3 is TGTGCCAGCAGCGGTGACAGTTTGAACACCGGGGAGCTGTTTTTT. It is translated as CASSGDSLNTGELFF. The whole variable domain, filled in from reference TRBV2 and TRBJ2-2, reads EPEVTQTPSHQVTQMGQEVILRCVPISNHLYFYWYRQILGQKVEFLVSFYNNEISEKSEIFDDQFSVERPDGSNFTLKIRSTKLEDSAMYFCASSGDSLNTGELFFGEGSRLTVL.

V is TRBV4-2 and J is TRBJ1-2; D gene ambiguous. CDR1 and CDR2 (germline): LGHNA, YNFKEQ. V lost 0 bases, J lost 8 bases, and 10 bases lay in between. There are 13 residues in the CDR3. The CDR3 DNA sequence: TGTGCCAGCAGCCAAGAATTTGCGTCCGGCTACACCTTC. Its protein product is CASSQEFASGYTF.

This clonotype was detected many times. The rearrangement joins TRBV20-1 to TRBJ2-2; tentative D call: TRBD1 (5 bases). The CDR3 has 13 amino acids. Germline lookup yields CDR1 DFQATT and CDR2 SNEGSKA (reference sequence). Trimming took off 6 bases at V and 1 base at J, with 9 bases between the two ends. The CDR3 protein is CSAPGQNTGELFF. For the CDR3, the DNA is TGCAGTGCCCCAGGACAGAACACCGGGGAGCTGTTTTTT.

This clonotype was observed at least ten times. V usage is TRBV7-2 and J usage is TRBJ2-2; D is ambiguous. Trimming took 4 bases from V and 3 from J, leaving 6 bases between them. Germline-derived CDR1 and CDR2 are SGHTA and FQGNSA. The CDR3 totals 13 residues. The CDR3 DNA reads TGTGCCAGCAGCTCTTCTTACACCGGGGAGCTGTTTTTT. Encoded protein: CASSSSYTGELFF.

This chain uses TRBV5-1 with TRBJ2-1; D may correspond to TRBD1 or TRBD2 (5 bases each). The CDR3 has 12 amino acids. V dropped 3 bases and J dropped 10 bases, with 11 bases sitting between them. CDR1 and CDR2 (germline): SGHRS, YFSETQ. CDR3 sequence reads: CASSYAGTEQFF. The CDR3 region has the DNA TGCGCCAGCAGCTACGCAGGGACGGAGCAGTTCTTC.

This clonotype showed up many times. The chain couples TRBV6-5 to TRBJ2-1, with 9 bases matching TRBD2. Per germline, CDR1 MNHEY and CDR2 SVGAGI. The length of the CDR3 is 17 residues. Losses at the gene ends were 2 bases for V and 6 bases for J; bases not matched to a gene: 11. The CDR3 sequence is CASSYGIAGGPGNEQFF. The DNA of the CDR3 is TGTGCCAGCAGTTACGGGATCGCGGGAGGGCCCGGCAATGAGCAGTTCTTC.

This clonotype was seen many times. The rearrangement joins TRBV5-1 to TRBJ2-3, with D maybe TRBD2 (6 bases). Trimming left V 4 bases short and J 4 bases short, with 13 bases between. CDR3 length: 14 amino acids. CDR1 SGHRS and CDR2 YFSETQ come from the germline V gene. The CDR3 protein is CASSTGLPADTQYF. CDR3 sequence (DNA): TGCGCCAGCAGCACGGGACTCCCCGCAGATACGCAGTATTTT. Full variable domain (outside the CDR3, taken from reference TRBV5-1 and TRBJ2-3): KAGVTQTPRYLIKTRGQQVTLSCSPISGHRSVSWYQQTPGQGLQFLFEYFSETQRNKGNFPGRFSGRQFSNSRSEMNVSTLELGDSALYLCASSTGLPADTQYFGPGTRLTVL.

This chain joins TRBV5-1 and TRBJ1-1; TRBD1 matches 9 bases. With 4 bases clipped from V and 5 bases from J, the junction kept 6 bases outside the gene matches. The CDR3 runs 14 residues. Germline CDR1 SGHRS, CDR2 YFSETQ. CDR3 DNA: TGCGCCAGCAGCCCATTGACAGGGGGAACTGAAGCTTTCTTT. The encoded protein is CASSPLTGGTEAFF.

The chain joins TRBV27 to TRBJ2-4; D might be TRBD1 or TRBD2, each matching 5 bases. Looked up from germline, CDR1 is MNHEY and CDR2 is SMNVEV (reference sequence). The V gene lost 6 bases and the J gene lost 0 bases, with 12 bases spanning the gap. The CDR3 runs to 15 residues. The CDR3 bases are TGTGCCAGCAGGTCGGGGCCACTAGCCAAAAACATTCAGTACTTC. Protein sequence: CASRSGPLAKNIQYF.

The sample holds a few counts of this clonotype. The V gene is TRBV7-6, the J gene TRBJ1-2, with D possibly being TRBD1 (5 bases). Per the germline V gene, CDR1 is SGHVS and CDR2 is FNYEAQ. With 1 base removed from V and 7 bases from J, the gap between germline ends came to 7 bases. The CDR3 covers 12 residues. The CDR3 loop reads CASSLDQGGYTF. The CDR3 DNA follows: TGTGCCAGCAGCTTAGACCAGGGTGGCTACACCTTC.

This clonotype was observed many times. The chain couples TRBV29-1 to TRBJ2-5; TRBD1 matches at 7 bases. Germline lookup yields CDR1 SQVTM and CDR2 ANQGSEA. V shed 3 bases, J shed 2 bases, and the junction held 0 bases outside the gene matches. This CDR3 is 12 amino acids long. CDR3 in DNA: TGCAGCGTTGACAGGGGGCAAGAGACCCAGTACTTC. The encoded protein is CSVDRGQETQYF. Filled out from reference TRBV29-1 and TRBJ2-5, the complete variable domain reads SAVISQKPSRDICQRGTSLTIQCQVDSQVTMMFWYRQQPGQSLTLIATANQGSEATYESGFVIDKFPISRPNLTFSTLTVSNMSPEDSSIYLCSVDRGQETQYFGPGTRLLVL.

This clonotype was observed a few times. V and J are TRBV6-5 and TRBJ1-4, with D hard to call. Looked up from germline, CDR1 is MNHEY and CDR2 is SVGAGI. The germline V and J ends were trimmed by 0 bases and 5 bases, with 10 bases remaining between them. The CDR3 contains 15 residues. The CDR3 coding sequence is TGTGCCAGCAGTTACTCGAGAGGAACGAATGAAAAACTGTTTTTT. Translated, it gives CASSYSRGTNEKLFF.

This chain uses TRBV5-1 with TRBJ2-1; D might be TRBD1 (6 bases). This CDR3 comprises 15 residues. Trimming removed 0 bases from V and 3 bases from J, with 10 bases in between. Germline V CDR1 and CDR2: SGHRS, YFSETQ. CDR3 sequence: CASSLETGFYNEQFF. For the CDR3, the DNA is TGCGCCAGCAGCTTGGAAACAGGGTTCTACAATGAGCAGTTCTTC. The full variable domain, with the rest looked up from reference TRBV5-1 and TRBJ2-1, is KAGVTQTPRYLIKTRGQQVTLSCSPISGHRSVSWYQQTPGQGLQFLFEYFSETQRNKGNFPGRFSGRQFSNSRSEMNVSTLELGDSALYLCASSLETGFYNEQFFGPGTRLTVL.

This clonotype came up many times. This sequence joins TRBV5-1 and TRBJ2-5, with D maybe TRBD2 (5 bases). The germline V gene has CDR1 SGHRS and CDR2 YFSETQ. V gave up 6 bases and J gave up 2 bases, with 17 bases separating them. The CDR3 sequence is 15 residues long. The CDR3, as DNA: TGCGCCAGCACCCTAAACCCGGGCGGGCAAGAGACCCAGTACTTC. Amino acid sequence: CASTLNPGGQETQYF.

This clonotype was seen more than once but under ten times. The CDR3 protein is CSVARTGGEEPQHF. The CDR3 bases are TGCAGCGTTGCCCGGACAGGGGGCGAAGAGCCCCAGCATTTT. The chain recombines TRBV29-1 with TRBJ1-5, with 11 bases identical to TRBD1. V was pared by 4 bases and J by 8 bases, with 7 bases of the junction left unmatched. This CDR3 region has 14 residues. Germline CDR1 and CDR2: SQVTM and ANQGSEA.

The table lists this clonotype with many counts. The rearrangement uses TRBV7-8 and TRBJ1-2; 10 bases agree with TRBD1. The CDR3 length is 15 residues. Trimming removed 1 base from V and 7 bases from J; junction bases left unmatched: 6. The germline V gene has CDR1 SGHVS and CDR2 FQNEAQ. The CDR3 region is CASSLGTGGSGGYTF. CDR3 sequence (DNA): TGTGCCAGCAGCTTAGGGACAGGGGGAAGTGGTGGCTACACCTTC.

The chain has TRBV7-6 and TRBJ2-3, with TRBD2 matching over 9 bases. Unmatched junction bases numbered 4, after V lost 1 base and J lost 8 bases. There are 14 residues in the CDR3. Looked up from germline, CDR1 is SGHVS and CDR2 is FNYEAQ. The CDR3 DNA is TGTGCCAGCAGCTTAGGCGGGGGGGCAGCTACGCAGTATTTT. This codes for CASSLGGGAATQYF.

This clonotype has a count of ten or more. V gene TRBV12-3 or TRBV12-4 combines with J gene TRBJ1-1; TRBD1 is a possible D gene (5 bases). Trimming pared 0 bases from V and 4 bases from J, leaving 12 bases between. The CDR3 is made up of 15 amino acids. CDR3 bases: TGTGCCAGCAGTTTAGCTTGGGGCCAGGGCACTGAAGCTTTCTTT. Amino acids: CASSLAWGQGTEAFF.

This clonotype was recorded a few times. The chain combines TRBV5-1 with TRBJ1-6; no reliable D call. This CDR3 region has 13 residues. V was clipped by 4 bases and J by 14 bases, with 16 bases between them. Germline loops: CDR1 SGHRS, CDR2 YFSETQ. The DNA of the CDR3 is TGCGCCAGCAGCCCGGCCGACGGACGTACCCTCCACTTT. As protein: CASSPADGRTLHF.

This clonotype came up once. A much larger clone lies a single base off, so this may be a read error. The V gene is TRBV6-5, the J gene TRBJ1-1; tentative D call: TRBD1 (6 bases). The CDR3 spans 13 residues. V was pared by 7 bases and J by 6 bases, with 15 bases between. CDR1 MNHEY and CDR2 SVGAGI come from the germline V gene. The CDR3 loop reads CASKRAGAAEAFF. CDR3 nucleotides: TGTGCCAGCAAACGCGCAGGGGCAGCTGAAGCTTTCTTT.

The chain joins TRBV6-1 to TRBJ1-1; weak D call: TRBD1 (6 bases). CDR1 MNHNS and CDR2 SASEGT come from the germline V gene. This CDR3 comprises 15 residues. V lost 4 bases to trimming and J lost 1 base, with 13 bases between them. CDR3 DNA: TGTGCCAGCAGTGGGGGCAGGGGATGGAACACTGAAGCTTTCTTT. Amino acids: CASSGGRGWNTEAFF.